Below, 2 T cell receptor beta chains from the same sample are listed, as sequenced in a study of T-cell memory formation after mild COVID-19. TCRdb re-called the 5' RACE reads with MiXCR, one entry per CDR3 protein. The profile shows roughly 170,000 distinct CDR3 sequences, over 20% of them singletons. The specimen was PBMCs or a T cell subset sorted from them (not recorded which). These receptors came from an adult woman who had mild COVID-19 (a few samples of this study predate the infection). Cell type and time point are not known.

Here the CDR3 reads CASSVGDSSVYEQFF. CDR3 nucleotides: TGTGCCAGCAGCGTAGGGGACTCCTCGGTCTATGAGCAGTTCTTC. The chain combines TRBV9 with TRBJ2-1; D might be TRBD2 (6 bases). This CDR3 spans 15 amino acids. V was cut by 0 bases and J by 8 bases, with 15 bases left in between. Germline CDR1 and CDR2: SGDLS and YYNGEE.

The chain links TRBV7-3 to TRBJ1-2, with D possibly matching TRBD1 (6 bases). V was trimmed by 7 bases and J by 6 bases, leaving 18 bases between them. Germline lookup yields CDR1 SGHTA and CDR2 FQGTGA. The CDR3 spans 14 residues. The CDR3 region is CASTRVGGPDGYTF. As DNA, the CDR3 is TGTGCCAGCACCCGTGTTGGGGGCCCCGATGGCTACACCTTC.